The 10 T cell receptor beta chains below were found in one sample sequenced in a study of vaccination effects on CD4 cells after COVID-19. ViraFEST assay sequencing came after antigen-specific CD4+ T cells were expanded with viral peptide pools. Subsequent to less than 13 days of culture, CD4+ T cells were isolated. BNT162b2 vaccine or mRNA-1273 vaccine was given to participants in two doses. The table came from immunoSEQ multiplex PCR; TCRdb's copy has only in-frame clones and leaves some out. The table has tens of thousands of clones, roughly 67% seen once. Their cognate antigens are unknown. Sequenced material: CD4+ T cells from PBMCs cultured with SARS-CoV-2 spike peptides, taken after COVID-19 vaccination. The receptors stem from a human donor who received a COVID-19 vaccine.

This clone appeared a single time. The rearrangement joins TRBV5-1 to TRBJ1-1; D not certain. With 2 bases removed from V and 0 bases from J, the gap between germline ends came to 11 bases. The germline V gene has CDR1 SGHRS and CDR2 YFSETQ. The CDR3 is 15 residues long. This CDR3 is CASSLETDMNTEAFF. The CDR3 DNA reads TGCGCCAGCAGCTTAGAAACAGACATGAACACTGAAGCTTTCTTT.

This clone has just one count. J is TRBJ1-2 and V is TRBV5-1; D may be TRBD1 (6 bases). This CDR3 contains 14 residues. Germline V gives CDR1 SGHRS, CDR2 YFSETQ. Trimming pared 1 base from V and 10 bases from J, leaving 17 bases between. DNA of the CDR3: TGCGCCAGCAGCTTGTGGGAGTCAGGGGATCCCTACACCTTC. It translates to CASSLWESGDPYTF. The full variable domain, completed using reference TRBV5-1 and TRBJ1-2, is KAGVTQTPRYLIKTRGQQVTLSCSPISGHRSVSWYQQTPGQGLQFLFEYFSETQRNKGNFPGRFSGRQFSNSRSEMNVSTLELGDSALYLCASSLWESGDPYTFGSGTRLTVV.

The chain couples TRBV18 to TRBJ2-7, with TRBD1 identical over 7 bases. This CDR3 is built from 15 residues. The germline CDR1 and CDR2 sequences are KGHSH and LQKENI. Trimming cost V 6 bases and J 7 bases; bases outside gene matches: 15. The chain's CDR3 is CASSIHTGEGYEQYF. The DNA of the CDR3 is TGTGCCAGCTCTATACACACAGGGGAAGGCTATGAGCAGTACTTC.

The chain links TRBV19 to TRBJ1-1; D may be TRBD1 (5 bases). V was shortened by 5 bases and J by 0 bases, with 16 bases between the two germline ends. The CDR3 runs to 16 residues. Germline V gene lookup returns CDR1 LNHDA and CDR2 SQIVND (reference sequence). The CDR3 protein is CASSGMRAGMNTEAFF. The CDR3 DNA follows: TGTGCCAGTAGTGGAATGAGGGCAGGGATGAACACTGAAGCTTTCTTT.

The CDR3 bases are TGCGCCGGCGCCATAACCCTTGGACAGGGCCGAAACTACGAGCAGTACTTC. It specifies CAGAITLGQGRNYEQYF. This chain links TRBV5-1 with TRBJ2-7; 8 nucleotides match TRBD1. Germline CDR1 and CDR2: SGHRS and YFSETQ. V was pared by 10 bases and J by 3 bases, with 21 bases of the junction left unmatched. The CDR3 has 17 residues. The entire variable domain, with the rest obtained from reference TRBV5-1 and TRBJ2-7, is as follows: KAGVTQTPRYLIKTRGQQVTLSCSPISGHRSVSWYQQTPGQGLQFLFEYFSETQRNKGNFPGRFSGRQFSNSRSEMNVSTLELGDSALYLCAGAITLGQGRNYEQYFGPGTRLTVT.

The chain joins TRBV7-9 to TRBJ1-1; D gene uncertain. Germline V gives CDR1 SEHNR, CDR2 FQNEAQ (reference sequence). V was trimmed by 7 bases and J by 2 bases, leaving 14 bases between them. CDR3 length: 14 amino acids. The CDR3 coding sequence is TGTGCCAGCAAACGAACAGAATTAAACACTGAAGCTTTCTTT. This sequence encodes CASKRTELNTEAFF.

The rearrangement uses TRBV5-1 and TRBJ2-3; D possibly corresponds to TRBD1 (6 bases). Germline V gives CDR1 SGHRS, CDR2 YFSETQ. CDR3 size: 13 residues. V was shortened by 10 bases and J by 0 bases, with 12 bases between the two germline ends. CDR3 protein: CAGATGSTDTQYF. The CDR3 nucleotides read TGCGCCGGAGCCACAGGGAGCACAGATACGCAGTATTTT.

This clone was counted only a few times. V and J are TRBV6-5 and TRBJ2-7; 7 bases line up with TRBD1. Germline-derived CDR1 and CDR2 are MNHEY and SVGAGI. This CDR3 comprises 13 residues. With V trimmed by 2 bases and J by 9 bases, 7 bases remained unmatched. The CDR3 bases are TGTGCCAGCAGTTACGGGACAGAGCAGGCGCAGTACTTC. It encodes CASSYGTEQAQYF.

The chain links TRBV29-1 to TRBJ2-3; perhaps TRBD2 as D (5 bases). The V end lost 8 bases, the J end lost 0 bases, and 9 bases lay between the germline ends. The CDR3 extends over 12 amino acids. From germline, CDR1 is SQVTM and CDR2 ANQGSEA. Here the CDR3 reads CSTRTSTDTQYF. The CDR3 bases are TGCAGCACCCGGACTAGCACAGATACGCAGTATTTT.

The rearrangement uses TRBV11-2 and TRBJ2-2, with a tentative D call TRBD2 (5 bases). The CDR3 is 14 amino acids. Germline V gene data show CDR1 as SGHAT and CDR2 as FQNNGV. Deletions cut 3 bases from V and 3 bases from J, with 8 bases between. This chain's CDR3 is CASSFRTDTGELFF. The CDR3 DNA reads TGTGCCAGCAGCTTTAGGACTGACACCGGGGAGCTGTTTTTT.